What follows are 30 T cell receptor beta chains derived from one specimen sequenced in a study of cytomegalovirus exposure and HLA in healthy donors. Primers included in the PCR were 60 Vbeta and 13 Jbeta primers. Sequenced by immunoSEQ multiplex PCR; TCRdb stores in-frame clones only, minus some. The sample has more than 85,000 clones; approximately 72% are singletons. The specimen was PBMCs. The origin of the receptors is a male donor in good health and CMV-seropositive.

This clone was recorded only once. The chain employs TRBV6-5 and TRBJ2-2; D perhaps matches TRBD2 (6 bases). Trimming pared 7 bases from V and 2 bases from J, leaving 11 bases between. The germline CDR1 and CDR2 sequences are MNHEY and SVGAGI. CDR3 length: 14 amino acids. The CDR3 region has the DNA TGTGCCAGCAACCCGGGACTCAACACCGGGGAGCTGTTTTTT. This gives the protein CASNPGLNTGELFF.

The J gene is TRBJ2-3, the V gene TRBV7-2, with 12 nucleotides matching TRBD2. The germline V gene has CDR1 SGHTA and CDR2 FQGNSA. With 5 bases clipped from V and 3 bases from J, the junction kept 6 bases outside the gene matches. This CDR3 has 16 residues. For the CDR3, the DNA is TGTGCCAGCAGCAGAGCTAGCGGGGGGGTGACAGATACGCAGTATTTT. It yields the protein CASSRASGGVTDTQYF.

The rearrangement uses TRBV5-1 and TRBJ1-5, with D uncertain. Trimming left V 0 bases short and J 0 bases short, with 7 bases between. Germline CDR1 and CDR2: SGHRS and YFSETQ. The CDR3 totals 15 residues. The CDR3 coding sequence is TGCGCCAGCAGCTTGGGTCTTAATAGCAATCAGCCCCAGCATTTT. This gives the protein CASSLGLNSNQPQHF.

The rearrangement links TRBV5-1 to TRBJ2-7; TRBD1 matches at 10 bases. Germline CDR1 and CDR2: SGHRS and YFSETQ. The CDR3 loop spans 14 amino acids. Germline trimming cut 5 bases from V and 5 bases from J; bases unmatched to any gene: 7. The CDR3 DNA follows: TGCGCCAGCAGAGGGGACAGGGGAAAAGACGAGCAGTACTTC. The encoded protein is CASRGDRGKDEQYF.

This chain joins TRBV7-9 and TRBJ2-6, with D tentatively TRBD2 (6 bases). The V gene's germline CDR1 is SEHNR and CDR2 FQNEAQ (reference sequence). The CDR3 spans 17 residues. V lost 4 bases to trimming and J lost 3 bases, with 16 bases between them. The chain's CDR3 is CASSSRFSGDGANVLTF. CDR3 bases: TGTGCCAGCAGCTCGCGCTTCTCGGGGGATGGGGCCAACGTCCTGACTTTC.

This clone has more than one count but fewer than ten. The rearrangement joins TRBV2 to TRBJ1-5; D possibly corresponds to TRBD1 (5 bases). Trimming took off 5 bases at V and 10 bases at J, with 12 bases between the two ends. Germline V gene lookup returns CDR1 SNHLY and CDR2 FYNNEI. The CDR3 has 12 amino acids. CDR3 nucleotide sequence: TGTGCCAGCAGTTTGCAGGGAGGACCCCAGCATTTT. Residues: CASSLQGGPQHF.

The rearrangement joins TRBV4-3 to TRBJ2-1; 9 bases are shared with TRBD2. The germline gives CDR1 LGHNA, CDR2 YSLEER. The CDR3 has 14 amino acids. Trimming took 5 bases from V and 13 from J; bases not matched to a gene: 12. The CDR3 nucleotides are TGCGCCAGCAGCGCCGGGACTAGCTCGGGTCTTCAGTTCTTC. This encodes CASSAGTSSGLQFF.

This clone was detected only a few times. This sequence joins TRBV5-1 and TRBJ2-1, with 8 bases fitting TRBD2. The germline V gene encodes CDR1 SGHRS and CDR2 YFSETQ. The CDR3 is 17 amino acids. The trim removed 4 bases at V and 4 bases at J, leaving 13 bases unmatched. For the CDR3, the DNA is TGCGCCAGCAGCCTAGGGGCGGGGGGTTTAACGTACAATGAGCAGTTCTTC. Translating it yields CASSLGAGGLTYNEQFF.

The V call is TRBV5-1, the J call TRBJ1-1; a weak D match, TRBD1 (5 bases). CDR3 length equals 14 residues. Germline V gene lookup returns CDR1 SGHRS and CDR2 YFSETQ. The V and J ends lost 1 base and 1 base respectively, with 8 bases between them. DNA for the CDR3: TGCGCCAGCAGCTTGAGACAGTCGAACACTGAAGCTTTCTTT. As protein: CASSLRQSNTEAFF.

The chain joins TRBV25-1 to TRBJ2-6, with D possibly being TRBD1 (6 bases). From germline, CDR1 is MGHDK and CDR2 SYGVNS. V lost 2 bases and J lost 3, with 8 bases in between. The CDR3 has 15 amino acids. DNA of the CDR3: TGTGCCAGCAGTGAACCAGGGGATGGGGCCAACGTCCTGACTTTC. It encodes CASSEPGDGANVLTF.

This chain links TRBV7-9 with TRBJ2-1; 9 bases align to TRBD1. Germline V gives CDR1 SEHNR, CDR2 FQNEAQ (reference sequence). The ends lost 3 bases at V and 9 bases at J; junction bases unmatched: 6. The CDR3 is 14 residues long. The CDR3 loop is CASSFWDRAGEQFF. CDR3 DNA sequence: TGTGCCAGCAGCTTTTGGGACAGGGCGGGTGAGCAGTTCTTC. Full variable domain (remainder filled in from reference TRBV7-9 and TRBJ2-1): DTGVSQNPRHKITKRGQNVTFRCDPISEHNRLYWYRQTLGQGPEFLTYFQNEAQLEKSRLLSDRFSAERPKGSFSTLEIQRTEQGDSAMYLCASSFWDRAGEQFFGPGTRLTVL.

The chain employs TRBV2 and TRBJ2-1; TRBD1 matches at 12 bases. CDR1 is SNHLY, CDR2 FYNNEI, per germline. J lost 8 bases, V lost 7 bases, and 9 bases had no gene match. This CDR3 is built from 15 residues. The CDR3: CASNSRDRGRHEQFF. The CDR3 DNA is TGTGCCAGCAACTCTCGGGACAGGGGGCGGCATGAGCAGTTCTTC.

The V and J genes are TRBV19 and TRBJ2-2; possible D gene TRBD1, 7 bases. CDR1 and CDR2 from the germline V gene are LNHDA and SQIVND (reference sequence). The V end lost 3 bases, the J end lost 3 bases, and 11 bases lay between the germline ends. The CDR3 is 15 residues long. CDR3 sequence reads: CASSIGGGDTGELFF. In nucleotides, the CDR3 is TGTGCCAGTAGTATCGGAGGGGGCGACACCGGGGAGCTGTTTTTT.

The chain joins TRBV7-8 to TRBJ2-5; 8 bases agree with TRBD1. The CDR3 contains 15 residues. J gave up 5 bases and V 0 bases, and 5 bases lay outside the gene matches. Germline assignment: CDR1 SGHVS and CDR2 FQNEAQ. CDR3 sequence: CASSLAHRGRETQYF. CDR3 bases: TGTGCCAGCAGCTTAGCCCACAGGGGGAGGGAGACCCAGTACTTC.

This chain joins TRBV19 and TRBJ1-1; D is ambiguous. Per the germline V gene, CDR1 is LNHDA and CDR2 is SQIVND (reference sequence). The length of the CDR3 is 13 residues. V lost 3 bases and J 5 bases, leaving 10 bases between the germline ends. The chain's CDR3 is CASSMSARTEAFF. DNA of the CDR3: TGTGCCAGTAGTATGAGTGCACGGACTGAAGCTTTCTTT.

Only one count was recorded for this clone. V usage is TRBV19 and J usage is TRBJ1-2; TRBD1 matches at 7 bases. Trimming took 4 bases from V and 4 from J; bases not matched to a gene: 9. The CDR3 is 15 amino acids. Germline loops: CDR1 LNHDA, CDR2 SQIVND (reference sequence). The CDR3 spells CASSTEDRVLYGYTF. In DNA form, the CDR3 reads TGTGCCAGTAGTACAGAAGACAGGGTCCTCTATGGCTACACCTTC. Combining the CDR3 with reference TRBV19 and TRBJ1-2 gives the whole variable domain DGGITQSPKYLFRKEGQNVTLSCEQNLNHDAMYWYRQDPGQGLRLIYYSQIVNDFQKGDIAEGYSVSREKKESFPLTVTSAQKNPTAFYLCASSTEDRVLYGYTFGSGTRLTVV.

The rearrangement uses TRBV6-5 and TRBJ1-5; D is ambiguous. V lost 10 bases and J 0 bases, leaving 13 bases between the germline ends. Germline CDR1 reads MNHEY; CDR2 reads SVGAGI. This CDR3 is 14 amino acids long. The CDR3 DNA follows: TGTGCCAACGGCCCAGGAACTAGCAATCAGCCCCAGCATTTT. Encoded protein: CANGPGTSNQPQHF.

In the case of this clone: Within the sample, other DNA sequences also encode this same CDR3. This sequence joins TRBV23-1 and TRBJ1-2; D is perhaps TRBD1 (6 bases). TRBV23-1 is sorted into the ORF group, with uncertain function. Trimming left V 8 bases short and J 7 bases short, with 32 bases between. This CDR3 contains 18 residues. CDR3 region: CASPRGSGQNWVESGYTF. CDR3 bases: TGCGCCAGCCCTAGGGGCTCAGGACAGAATTGGGTTGAGTCTGGCTACACCTTC.

Details on this clone: An end of the junction differs from the germline gene, which may be a read error. The V and J genes are TRBV25-1 and TRBJ1-4; D may be TRBD1 (5 bases). CDR1 MGHDK and CDR2 SYGVNS come from the germline V gene. The CDR3 sequence is 18 residues long. Here the CDR3 DNA reads TGTGCCAGCAATGAAACGGGACTGAAATTCGCAACTAATGAAAAACTGTTTTTT. Its protein product is CASNETGLKFATNEKLFF.

The chain links TRBV5-1 to TRBJ2-7; a weak D match, TRBD1 (5 bases). The germline V gene encodes CDR1 SGHRS and CDR2 YFSETQ. This CDR3 has 15 residues. Trimming stripped 4 bases from V and 3 bases from J, with 17 bases between. The CDR3 bases are TGCGCCAGCAGCCAGGTCCCAGCAAGGGGCTACGAGCAGTACTTC. As protein: CASSQVPARGYEQYF. Filled out from reference TRBV5-1 and TRBJ2-7, the complete variable domain reads KAGVTQTPRYLIKTRGQQVTLSCSPISGHRSVSWYQQTPGQGLQFLFEYFSETQRNKGNFPGRFSGRQFSNSRSEMNVSTLELGDSALYLCASSQVPARGYEQYFGPGTRLTVT.

CDR3 in amino acids: CASSFSGTGAYEQYF. CDR3 sequence (DNA): TGTGCCAGCAGTTTTTCCGGGACAGGGGCCTACGAGCAGTACTTC. The chain uses TRBV27 and TRBJ2-7, with TRBD1 identical over 10 bases. With V trimmed by 3 bases and J by 2 bases, 4 bases remained unmatched. This CDR3 is 15 amino acids long. Germline V gene data show CDR1 as MNHEY and CDR2 as SMNVEV (reference sequence).

The V gene is TRBV5-5, the J gene TRBJ2-5, with TRBD2 identical over 8 bases. From germline, CDR1 is SGHKS and CDR2 YYEKEE (reference sequence). J was trimmed by 14 bases and V by 0 bases; bases with no gene match: 9. The CDR3 totals 13 residues. This CDR3 is CASSLVGSGVGYF. DNA of the CDR3: TGTGCCAGCAGCTTGGTTGGTAGCGGGGTGGGTTACTTC. Full variable domain (remainder filled in from reference TRBV5-5 and TRBJ2-5): DAGVTQSPTHLIKTRGQQVTLRCSPISGHKSVSWYQQVLGQGPQFIFQYYEKEERGRGNFPDRFSARQFPNYSSELNVNALLLGDSALYLCASSLVGSGVGYFGPGTRLLVL.

In this sample, this clone turned up a few times. The chain employs TRBV5-8 and TRBJ2-5; D is ambiguous. This CDR3 is 14 amino acids long. CDR1 and CDR2 (germline): SGHTS, YDEGEE. Trimming took off 0 bases at V and 2 bases at J, with 8 bases between the two ends. The CDR3 DNA reads TGTGCCAGCAGCTTGGCCGCGTTTCAAGAGACCCAGTACTTC. Amino acid sequence: CASSLAAFQETQYF.

In this sample, this clone turned up a few times. The chain employs TRBV30 and TRBJ1-5; maybe TRBD1 (5 bases). The V gene lost 0 bases and the J gene lost 6 bases, with 15 bases spanning the gap. Germline assignment: CDR1 GTSNPN and CDR2 SVGIG (reference sequence). The CDR3 extends over 15 amino acids. The CDR3 is CAWSVQQGRGQPQHF. The CDR3 nucleotides read TGTGCCTGGAGTGTACAGCAGGGAAGGGGTCAGCCCCAGCATTTT.

This chain connects TRBV5-1 to TRBJ2-1; 10 nucleotides align to TRBD2. Germline V gene lookup returns CDR1 SGHRS and CDR2 YFSETQ. Trimming cost V 2 bases and J 8 bases; bases outside gene matches: 4. This CDR3 contains 14 residues. As DNA, the CDR3 is TGCGCCAGCAGCTTTAGCGGGGGGAACGATGAGCAGTTCTTC. Protein: CASSFSGGNDEQFF.

V usage is TRBV7-2 and J usage is TRBJ2-7, with D tentatively TRBD2 (6 bases). The CDR3 loop spans 15 amino acids. Germline values: CDR1 SGHTA, CDR2 FQGNSA. V dropped 5 bases and J dropped 0 bases, with 14 bases sitting between them. CDR3 DNA: TGTGCCAGCAGCCAACACGGCGGGGCCTCCTACGAGCAGTACTTC. Translated, it gives CASSQHGGASYEQYF.

The chain links TRBV7-2 to TRBJ2-7; D is ambiguous. The CDR3 totals 13 residues. Germline V gives CDR1 SGHTA, CDR2 FQGNSA. V was trimmed by 2 bases and J by 4 bases, leaving 9 bases between them. CDR3 protein: CASSLRVLYEQYF. DNA for the CDR3: TGTGCCAGCAGCTTACGGGTCCTATACGAGCAGTACTTC. The complete variable domain, with remaining parts taken from reference TRBV7-2 and TRBJ2-7, reads GAGVSQSPSNKVTEKGKDVELRCDPISGHTALYWYRQSLGQGLEFLIYFQGNSAPDKSGLPSDRFSAERTGGSVSTLTIQRTQQEDSAVYLCASSLRVLYEQYFGPGTRLTVT.

V usage is TRBV5-1 and J usage is TRBJ2-2; maybe TRBD1 (5 bases). V shed 0 bases and J shed 6 bases, with 9 bases lying between them. The length of the CDR3 is 14 residues. Germline CDR1 SGHRS, CDR2 YFSETQ. The CDR3 DNA sequence: TGCGCCAGCAGCTTGGAAGGGGTGGCCGGGGAGCTGTTTTTT. Protein sequence: CASSLEGVAGELFF. The full variable domain, completed using reference TRBV5-1 and TRBJ2-2, is KAGVTQTPRYLIKTRGQQVTLSCSPISGHRSVSWYQQTPGQGLQFLFEYFSETQRNKGNFPGRFSGRQFSNSRSEMNVSTLELGDSALYLCASSLEGVAGELFFGEGSRLTVL.

The chain links TRBV6-5 to TRBJ1-6; 7 bases are a match to TRBD1. V shed 7 bases, J shed 10 bases, and the junction held 10 bases outside the gene matches. The V gene's germline CDR1 is MNHEY and CDR2 SVGAGI. The CDR3 is 14 amino acids. The CDR3 sequence is CASNLRQGGSPLHF. The CDR3 DNA reads TGTGCCAGCAACCTCCGACAGGGTGGATCACCCCTCCACTTT.

This clone was counted only a few times. The rearrangement uses TRBV5-6 and TRBJ2-3; 8 positions agree with TRBD1. The length of the CDR3 is 13 residues. Germline assignment: CDR1 SGHDT and CDR2 YYEEEE. V was clipped by 4 bases and J by 5 bases; unmatched bases: 3. The CDR3 sequence is CASSRTGRDTQYF. The DNA for the CDR3 is TGTGCCAGCAGCCGGACAGGGCGAGATACGCAGTATTTT.